What follows are 10 T cell receptor beta chains derived from one specimen sequenced in a study of T cell changes during pregnancy in multiple sclerosis. Generated by immunoSEQ multiplex PCR, the TCRdb table keeps only in-frame clones and is missing some. Counted here are around 40,000 clones, more than 85% occurring once; the ten biggest clones make up about 0.5%. The sample in question was CD4+ T cells from peripheral blood mononuclear cells, obtained in the second trimester of pregnancy. The receptors derive from a female donor in good health, enrolled as a control in a pregnancy study.

The count of this clone is one. This chain joins TRBV18 and TRBJ2-1; D possibly corresponds to TRBD2 (6 bases). V was clipped by 5 bases and J by 5 bases, with 10 bases between them. Germline CDR1 reads KGHSH; CDR2 reads LQKENI. CDR3 length: 13 amino acids. In nucleotides, the CDR3 is TGTGCCAGCTCAAACGGGAGAAACAATGAGCAGTTCTTC. Translated: CASSNGRNNEQFF.

This rearrangement joins TRBV10-2 to TRBJ2-7; perhaps TRBD1 as D (6 bases). Germline CDR1 and CDR2: WSHSY and SAAADI. This CDR3 region has 13 residues. Between the trimmed V and J ends, which lost 0 bases and 6 bases, there was a span of 9 bases. CDR3 region: CASSESDRREQYF. The CDR3 region has the DNA TGCGCCAGCAGTGAGTCAGACAGGCGCGAGCAGTACTTC.

This chain uses TRBV10-3 with TRBJ2-3, with D perhaps TRBD2 (6 bases). Germline values: CDR1 ENHRY, CDR2 SYGVKD. V lost 5 bases to trimming and J lost 0 bases, with 12 bases between them. The CDR3 has 15 amino acids. CDR3 in DNA: TGTGCCATCAGTAGGATAGCGGAGAGCACAGATACGCAGTATTTT. The encoded protein is CAISRIAESTDTQYF.

This clone was found once. Here the CDR3 reads CSARASGAQYF. CDR3 DNA sequence: TGCAGTGCTAGGGCTAGCGGGGCTCAGTACTTC. This chain joins TRBV20-1 and TRBJ2-5, with TRBD2 identical over 9 bases. The CDR3 length is 11 residues. Germline V gene sequence: CDR1 DFQATT, CDR2 SNEGSKA (reference sequence). J was trimmed by 11 bases and V by 3 bases; bases with no gene match: 4.

J is TRBJ2-5 and V is TRBV7-2; 7 bases align to TRBD1. From germline, CDR1 is SGHTA and CDR2 FQGNSA. Unmatched junction bases numbered 6, after V lost 4 bases and J lost 4 bases. CDR3 length: 14 residues. CDR3 sequence: CASSSSGTVETQYF. In nucleotides, the CDR3 is TGTGCCAGCAGCTCATCCGGGACAGTAGAGACCCAGTACTTC. The full variable domain, completed using reference TRBV7-2 and TRBJ2-5, is GAGVSQSPSNKVTEKGKDVELRCDPISGHTALYWYRQSLGQGLEFLIYFQGNSAPDKSGLPSDRFSAERTGGSVSTLTIQRTQQEDSAVYLCASSSSGTVETQYFGPGTRLLVL.

Only one count was recorded for this clone. The chain has TRBV7-9 and TRBJ2-2; 8 positions match TRBD2. The CDR3 loop spans 13 amino acids. J lost 7 bases, V lost 2 bases, and 0 bases had no gene match. The germline V gene has CDR1 SEHNR and CDR2 FQNEAQ (reference sequence). The CDR3 sequence is CASSLTSGGELFF. Written as DNA, the CDR3 is TGTGCCAGCAGCTTAACTAGCGGCGGGGAGCTGTTTTTT.

J is TRBJ1-6 and V is TRBV4-2; 11 bases are a match to TRBD1. Trimming removed 3 bases from V and 6 bases from J; junction bases left unmatched: 7. Germline CDR1 LGHNA, CDR2 YNFKEQ. The CDR3 has 17 residues. DNA of the CDR3: TGTGCCAGCAGCCAGACCGGACAGGGGGCAGGTAATTCACCCCTCCACTTT. It is translated as CASSQTGQGAGNSPLHF.

The chain recombines TRBV4-1 with TRBJ2-3; 9 bases line up with TRBD2. J lost 4 bases, V lost 1 base, and 9 bases had no gene match. CDR1 and CDR2 from the germline V gene are MGHRA and YSYEKL. The CDR3 consists of 17 residues. The CDR3 region has the DNA TGCGCCAGCAGCCAAGGACCTCAGCGGGGGGCTGCAGATACGCAGTATTTT. Translated, it gives CASSQGPQRGAADTQYF.

CDR3 loop: CASSLPNRPNQPQHF. CDR3 coding DNA: TGTGCCAGCAGCCTGCCAAACAGGCCTAATCAGCCCCAGCATTTT. The chain has TRBV5-8 and TRBJ1-5; maybe TRBD1 (5 bases). The germline gives CDR1 SGHTS, CDR2 YDEGEE. The CDR3 length is 15 residues. V was cut by 4 bases and J by 4 bases, with 15 bases left in between.

This clone appeared a single time. The chain combines TRBV5-1 with TRBJ2-3; 13 nucleotides agree with TRBD2. The trim removed 0 bases at V and 2 bases at J, leaving 6 bases unmatched. CDR1 and CDR2 from the germline V gene are SGHRS and YFSETQ. This CDR3 comprises 18 residues. The CDR3 loop reads CASSLDGLAGAPTDTQYF. The CDR3 bases are TGCGCCAGCAGCTTGGACGGACTAGCGGGAGCTCCCACAGATACGCAGTATTTT.